The 20 T cell receptor beta chains below were found in one sample sequenced in a study of cytomegalovirus exposure and HLA in healthy donors (dated by TCRdb to about 2017). Receptor amplification or capture employed the immunoSEQ multiplex PCR assay. TCRdb mirrors the immuneACCESS table, restricted to in-frame sequences. Some clones are absent from its copies; in checked studies, under half trace to an unresolved V gene, and the reason for the others is unknown. Here the sample has 200,000 to 300,000 clones; about 92% occur a single time. Roughly 3% of the sample is taken by the ten largest. The sequenced sample consisted of PBMCs. All receptors derive from a woman in her twenties or thirties in good health and CMV-seronegative.

In this sample, this clone turned up a few times. The chain employs TRBV9 and TRBJ1-2; D possibly corresponds to TRBD1 (6 bases). The germline V and J ends were trimmed by 3 bases and 4 bases, with 10 bases remaining between them. Germline V gene lookup returns CDR1 SGDLS and CDR2 YYNGEE. The CDR3 length is 13 residues. CDR3 sequence (DNA): TGTGCCAGCAGCGGGCAGGGGAGCTATGGCTACACCTTC. Its translation: CASSGQGSYGYTF.

The V and J genes are TRBV28 and TRBJ1-2; no clear D gene. The CDR3 is made up of 10 amino acids. Per germline, CDR1 MDHEN and CDR2 SYDVKM. Trimming left V 5 bases short and J 2 bases short, with 0 bases between. The CDR3 DNA reads TGTGCCAGCAGTAACTATGGCTACACCTTC. Encoded protein: CASSNYGYTF.

As DNA, the CDR3 is TGTGCCAGCAGCTTTTTTTTCTGGACTAGCGGTTCCAATGAGCAGTTCTTC. It translates to CASSFFFWTSGSNEQFF. J is TRBJ2-1 and V is TRBV7-9; 10 bases align to TRBD2. Germline lookup yields CDR1 SEHNR and CDR2 FQNEAQ (reference sequence). V lost 3 bases and J lost 6; bases outside the gene matches: 11. This CDR3 is built from 17 residues.

The chain recombines TRBV7-2 with TRBJ2-7, with D unresolved. Trimming shortened V by 5 bases and J by 1 base, and 9 bases separated the two germline ends. CDR3 size: 13 residues. Germline CDR1 reads SGHTA; CDR2 reads FQGNSA. The DNA of the CDR3 is TGTGCCAGCAGCCCCCGGGCTTCCTACGAGCAGTACTTC. Translating it yields CASSPRASYEQYF.

This clone has just one count. J is TRBJ2-7 and V is TRBV28; D unresolved. V was clipped by 6 bases and J by 3 bases, with 12 bases between them. The CDR3 loop spans 13 amino acids. Germline V gene data show CDR1 as MDHEN and CDR2 as SYDVKM. Here the CDR3 DNA reads TGTGCCAGCAGGAACAGCGCTGACTACGAGCAGTACTTC. As protein: CASRNSADYEQYF.

The count of this clone is one. This sequence joins TRBV29-1 and TRBJ2-7; TRBD2 matches 9 bases. Looked up from germline, CDR1 is SQVTM and CDR2 is ANQGSEA. Unmatched junction bases numbered 15, after V lost 8 bases and J lost 4 bases. The CDR3 is 15 amino acids. The CDR3 reads CSPPGREGERYEQYF. The CDR3 region has the DNA TGCAGCCCCCCTGGGCGGGAGGGCGAAAGATACGAGCAGTACTTC.

V gene TRBV7-2 combines with J gene TRBJ1-2; 7 bases match TRBD1. Germline CDR1 SGHTA, CDR2 FQGNSA. Trimming removed 7 bases from V and 2 bases from J; junction bases left unmatched: 7. CDR3 size: 14 residues. The CDR3 nucleotides read TGTGCCAGCATTCTTGACAGGGACAACTATGGCTACACCTTC. It translates to CASILDRDNYGYTF.

The rearrangement uses TRBV7-2 and TRBJ2-2, with TRBD2 identical over 14 bases. The CDR3 is 16 residues long. V lost 5 bases and J lost 5; bases outside the gene matches: 4. Looked up from germline, CDR1 is SGHTA and CDR2 is FQGNSA. The CDR3 DNA reads as TGTGCCAGCAGCCCCGGACTAGCGGGAGGAACCGGGGAGCTGTTTTTT. Translating gives CASSPGLAGGTGELFF.

This clone has only a few counts. V is TRBV7-2 and J is TRBJ1-4; TRBD1 matches at 7 bases. The CDR3 length is 16 residues. V lost 0 bases, J lost 8 bases, and 9 bases stayed unmatched. From germline, CDR1 is SGHTA and CDR2 FQGNSA. CDR3 residues: CASSLAGTVAREKLFF. The CDR3, as DNA: TGTGCCAGCAGCTTAGCAGGGACAGTGGCGAGAGAAAAACTGTTTTTT.

The V and J genes are TRBV27 and TRBJ2-1; no reliable D call. Trimming pared 0 bases from V and 3 bases from J, leaving 9 bases between. From germline, CDR1 is MNHEY and CDR2 SMNVEV (reference sequence). This CDR3 has 15 residues. CDR3 nucleotide sequence: TGTGCCAGCAGTTTATCGTGGACCAACTACAATGAGCAGTTCTTC. This gives the protein CASSLSWTNYNEQFF.

The genes are TRBV4-1 and TRBJ2-3; tentatively, D is TRBD2 (6 bases). Trimming shortened V by 3 bases and J by 0 bases, and 13 bases separated the two germline ends. The CDR3 covers 16 residues. Germline lookup yields CDR1 MGHRA and CDR2 YSYEKL. The CDR3 DNA reads TGCGCCAGCAGCCACCTTTGGAGCGGGAGCACAGATACGCAGTATTTT. Translating gives CASSHLWSGSTDTQYF.

The chain joins TRBV14 to TRBJ2-1; D gene ambiguous. V lost 4 bases and J lost 9, with 19 bases in between. This CDR3 contains 15 residues. Germline CDR1 and CDR2: SGHDN and FVKESK. CDR3: CASSPLESYSGEQFF. The CDR3 DNA is TGTGCCAGCAGCCCCCTTGAATCCTACTCGGGTGAGCAGTTCTTC. The full variable domain, with the rest looked up from reference TRBV14 and TRBJ2-1, is EAGVTQFPSHSVIEKGQTVTLRCDPISGHDNLYWYRRVMGKEIKFLLHFVKESKQDESGMPNNRFLAERTGGTYSTLKVQPAELEDSGVYFCASSPLESYSGEQFFGPGTRLTVL.

V usage is TRBV25-1 and J usage is TRBJ2-3; 11 bases map to TRBD2. J gave up 2 bases and V 3 bases, and 4 bases lay outside the gene matches. This CDR3 contains 16 residues. Germline CDR1 is MGHDK and CDR2 is SYGVNS. The CDR3 spells CASSDPTSGNTDTQYF. Written as DNA, the CDR3 is TGTGCCAGCAGTGATCCGACTAGCGGGAACACAGATACGCAGTATTTT.

V usage is TRBV27 and J usage is TRBJ2-2; 9 bases align to TRBD1. Germline V gene data show CDR1 as MNHEY and CDR2 as SMNVEV (reference sequence). V lost 7 bases to trimming and J lost 6 bases; unmatched junction nucleotides: 9. CDR3 length equals 15 residues. CDR3 in amino acids: CASTRYRGRSGELFF. Here the CDR3 DNA reads TGTGCCAGCACCAGATACAGGGGGCGATCCGGGGAGCTGTTTTTT.

The chain links TRBV7-8 to TRBJ2-7; 7 bases align to TRBD1. The CDR3 runs 15 residues. The germline V gene encodes CDR1 SGHVS and CDR2 FQNEAQ. Unmatched junction bases numbered 6, after V lost 2 bases and J lost 2 bases. This CDR3 reads CASSLTGQLTYEQYF. The CDR3 DNA follows: TGTGCCAGCAGCTTAACGGGACAGCTAACCTACGAGCAGTACTTC.

V usage is TRBV7-2 and J usage is TRBJ1-1, with 10 positions matching TRBD1. CDR1 SGHTA and CDR2 FQGNSA come from the germline V gene. The V gene end was trimmed by 6 bases and the J gene end by 3 bases; junction bases not matched to a gene: 7. The CDR3 runs 15 residues. CDR3 sequence (DNA): TGTGCCAGCAGTGGGGACAGGGGTGCCGACACTGAAGCTTTCTTT. Protein product: CASSGDRGADTEAFF.

The rearrangement joins TRBV27 to TRBJ2-5, with D perhaps given as TRBD1 or TRBD2 (5 bases each). There are 13 residues in the CDR3. Trimming pared 3 bases from V and 5 bases from J, leaving 10 bases between. Germline CDR1 reads MNHEY; CDR2 reads SMNVEV (reference sequence). The chain's CDR3 is CASSFQGGETQYF. The CDR3, as DNA: TGTGCCAGCAGTTTTCAGGGCGGGGAGACCCAGTACTTC.

This clone was detected once. The rearrangement uses TRBV19 and TRBJ2-7, with D possibly matching TRBD1 (5 bases). The CDR3 is 19 residues long. The V end was cut by 3 bases, the J end by 9 bases, with 33 bases between. Germline CDR1 reads LNHDA; CDR2 reads SQIVND (reference sequence). CDR3 in DNA: TGTGCCAGTAGTATTTCCGACTTTCAGAATATCCCAGGGTTTTCCAGGCAGTACTTC. Protein: CASSISDFQNIPGFSRQYF.

Only one count was recorded for this clone. V is TRBV2 and J is TRBJ2-1; D may be TRBD1 (6 bases). This CDR3 comprises 16 residues. Germline loops: CDR1 SNHLY, CDR2 FYNNEI. Deletions cut 6 bases from V and 1 base from J, with 16 bases between. The CDR3 nucleotides are TGTGCCAGCAGCCAGTCGACAGGTGGGTCCTACAATGAGCAGTTCTTC. Amino acid sequence: CASSQSTGGSYNEQFF.

The rearrangement joins TRBV10-2 to TRBJ1-1; a possible D gene is TRBD1 (5 bases). Germline loops: CDR1 WSHSY, CDR2 SAAADI. V dropped 4 bases and J dropped 3 bases, with 9 bases sitting between them. The CDR3 length is 13 residues. DNA for the CDR3: TGCGCCAGCAGTGGGGGCACCTACACTGAAGCTTTCTTT. Its protein is CASSGGTYTEAFF.